What follows are 25 T cell receptor beta chains derived from one specimen sequenced in a study of STAT5B mutations in CD4+ large granular lymphocyte leukemia. Some clones are missing from TCRdb's copy, which holds only in-frame ones; the method was immunoSEQ multiplex PCR. This repertoire shows about 50,000 clones, more than 65% found once; its top ten account for 0.35%. Sequenced material: CD4+ T cells from blood buffy coats. The receptors originated from a human donor in good health.

The chain is built from TRBV18 and TRBJ1-5; 9 bases agree with TRBD1. From germline, CDR1 is KGHSH and CDR2 LQKENI. V was pared by 3 bases and J by 0 bases, with 6 bases of the junction left unmatched. The CDR3 is 17 residues long. The CDR3 reads CASSPRQGDYSNQPQHF. As DNA, the CDR3 is TGTGCCAGCTCACCCAGACAGGGGGACTATAGCAATCAGCCCCAGCATTTT.

The chain carries TRBV6-5 and TRBJ2-7; D not certain. CDR3 length: 14 amino acids. The V gene lost 6 bases and the J gene lost 0 bases, with 12 bases spanning the gap. In germline, CDR1 is MNHEY, CDR2 SVGAGI. The CDR3 DNA reads as TGTGCCAGCAGCGGACGGTTCAGCTCCTACGAGCAGTACTTC. This codes for CASSGRFSSYEQYF.

This clone is a singleton in its sample. J is TRBJ1-1 and V is TRBV6-5; TRBD1 might be the D (5 bases). Per germline, CDR1 MNHEY and CDR2 SVGAGI. The V gene lost 6 bases and the J gene lost 0 bases, with 14 bases spanning the gap. This CDR3 is built from 15 residues. The CDR3 nucleotides read TGTGCCAGCAGCCCCAGGGTGACATTGAACACTGAAGCTTTCTTT. Its translation is CASSPRVTLNTEAFF.

With regard to this clone: Its ends do not fully match the called genes, so a read error is possible. The V gene is TRBV30, the J gene TRBJ2-7; D is perhaps TRBD2 (5 bases). The CDR3 length is 12 residues. CDR1 GTSNPN and CDR2 SVGIG come from the germline V gene (reference sequence). The CDR3 nucleotides are TGTGCCTGGAGGCCCCTGGCTAGCAGCTATCTTTTC. Translated: CAWRPLASSYLF.

The chain links TRBV9 to TRBJ1-2; unclear D gene. Trimming took 2 bases from V and 3 from J, leaving 11 bases between them. The CDR3 has 14 residues. CDR1 and CDR2 (germline): SGDLS, YYNGEE. The CDR3 region has the DNA TGTGCCAGCAGCGTGGGTGGGGTGGACTATGGCTACACCTTC. Its translation is CASSVGGVDYGYTF.

This sequence joins TRBV2 and TRBJ1-2; the match to TRBD1 covers 7 bases. Germline CDR1 and CDR2: SNHLY and FYNNEI. Trimming took 6 bases from V and 7 from J; bases not matched to a gene: 17. This CDR3 has 16 residues. Here the CDR3 DNA reads TGTGCCAGCAGCGCCGACTACCCAGGAGGGGGCGGTGGCTACACCTTC. Translating it yields CASSADYPGGGGGYTF.

The V and J genes are TRBV11-2 and TRBJ1-1; D might be TRBD1 (6 bases). The germline V gene has CDR1 SGHAT and CDR2 FQNNGV. There are 15 residues in the CDR3. With 5 bases removed from V and 6 bases from J, the gap between germline ends came to 19 bases. CDR3 region: CASSIYRAGSPEAFF. The CDR3 nucleotides are TGTGCCAGCAGCATCTACAGGGCAGGTAGCCCTGAAGCTTTCTTT.

This chain connects TRBV30 to TRBJ2-5; tentative D call: TRBD2 (6 bases). There are 14 residues in the CDR3. The V gene's germline CDR1 is GTSNPN and CDR2 SVGIG (reference sequence). V dropped 0 bases and J dropped 5 bases, with 13 bases sitting between them. CDR3 sequence reads: CAWSVAGGWETQYF. CDR3 bases: TGTGCCTGGAGTGTGGCCGGGGGTTGGGAGACCCAGTACTTC.

This chain joins TRBV5-4 and TRBJ2-7; 13 bases are shared with TRBD2. The V gene's germline CDR1 is SGHNT and CDR2 YYREEE (reference sequence). The CDR3 is made up of 16 amino acids. Unmatched junction bases numbered 5, after V lost 4 bases and J lost 1 base. The CDR3 DNA reads as TGTGCCAGCAGCAAGGGGACTAGCGGGGTTTCCTACGAGCAGTACTTC. Amino acid sequence: CASSKGTSGVSYEQYF.

The chain uses TRBV2 and TRBJ1-2; tentative D call: TRBD1 (6 bases). The CDR3 consists of 17 residues. CDR1 and CDR2 (germline): SNHLY, FYNNEI. Trimming left V 4 bases short and J 7 bases short, with 25 bases between. For the CDR3, the DNA is TGTGCCAGCAGTGCAAAGACGATCCGGGACATCGGGCTTGGCTACACCTTC. Translated: CASSAKTIRDIGLGYTF.

This clone was detected a few times. This rearrangement joins TRBV9 to TRBJ2-7, with D hard to call. The germline V gene encodes CDR1 SGDLS and CDR2 YYNGEE. The CDR3 runs 13 residues. V gave up 0 bases and J gave up 0 bases, with 4 bases separating them. CDR3 DNA: TGTGCCAGCAGCGTAGCTAGCTCCTACGAGCAGTACTTC. It codes for CASSVASSYEQYF.

The CDR3 protein is CASGSGGAPYEQYF. The CDR3 DNA is TGCGCCAGTGGATCGGGGGGCGCTCCCTACGAGCAGTACTTC. This sequence joins TRBV5-1 and TRBJ2-7; D perhaps matches TRBD2 (7 bases). The CDR3 runs to 14 residues. The germline gives CDR1 SGHRS, CDR2 YFSETQ. V gave up 8 bases and J gave up 2 bases, with 17 bases separating them.

V usage is TRBV30 and J usage is TRBJ2-1; D gene uncertain. Per germline, CDR1 GTSNPN and CDR2 SVGIG (reference sequence). The CDR3 totals 10 residues. V was pared by 2 bases and J by 10 bases, with 6 bases between. CDR3 region: CAWSRREQFF. CDR3 DNA sequence: TGTGCCTGGAGTCGACGGGAGCAGTTCTTC.

This clone was recorded once. V is TRBV5-4 and J is TRBJ2-5, with a tentative D call TRBD2 (8 bases). Germline loops: CDR1 SGHNT, CDR2 YYREEE (reference sequence). Deletions cut 4 bases from V and 7 bases from J, with 23 bases between. This CDR3 region has 16 residues. The CDR3 protein is CASSPPGLGGGGTQYF. The CDR3 DNA follows: TGTGCCAGCAGCCCGCCGGGACTAGGGGGCGGAGGGACCCAGTACTTC.

The gene calls are TRBV9 and TRBJ1-1, with D uncertain. V was trimmed by 0 bases and J by 3 bases, leaving 12 bases between them. Germline V CDR1 and CDR2: SGDLS, YYNGEE. The CDR3 has 15 amino acids. The CDR3 loop is CASSVDPGSDTEAFF. For the CDR3, the DNA is TGTGCCAGCAGCGTAGATCCGGGGTCCGACACTGAAGCTTTCTTT.

V usage is TRBV5-1 and J usage is TRBJ2-1; no clear D. The germline V and J ends were trimmed by 2 bases and 3 bases, with 0 bases remaining between them. The CDR3 is 11 residues long. Germline lookup yields CDR1 SGHRS and CDR2 YFSETQ. The DNA of the CDR3 is TGCGCCAGCAGCTTCTACAATGAGCAGTTCTTC. Its protein product is CASSFYNEQFF.

The chain uses TRBV9 and TRBJ1-1; 7 bases are a match to TRBD1. The CDR3 is made up of 16 amino acids. The germline gives CDR1 SGDLS, CDR2 YYNGEE. With V trimmed by 0 bases and J by 4 bases, 9 bases remained unmatched. The CDR3 nucleotides read TGTGCCAGCAGCGTAGTAGGGGGCGCGGGCAGCACTGAAGCTTTCTTT. This translates into CASSVVGGAGSTEAFF.

The chain is built from TRBV5-1 and TRBJ2-3, with 10 bases fitting TRBD1. The germline gives CDR1 SGHRS, CDR2 YFSETQ. With V trimmed by 0 bases and J by 6 bases, 4 bases remained unmatched. There are 15 residues in the CDR3. CDR3 bases: TGCGCCAGCAGCTTGGGACAGGGGGCGAGTGATACGCAGTATTTT. Amino acid sequence: CASSLGQGASDTQYF.

The genes are TRBV6-6 and TRBJ1-2, with TRBD1 identical over 7 bases. In germline, CDR1 is MNHNY, CDR2 SVGAGI (reference sequence). The CDR3 is 13 residues long. V lost 5 bases, J lost 2 bases, and 2 bases stayed unmatched. The CDR3 region is CASSQQGNYGYTF. The CDR3 region has the DNA TGTGCCAGCAGTCAACAGGGGAACTATGGCTACACCTTC.

V gene TRBV7-9 combines with J gene TRBJ2-2; D not certain. The CDR3 length is 13 residues. V lost 1 base and J lost 6, with 6 bases in between. Germline lookup yields CDR1 SEHNR and CDR2 FQNEAQ (reference sequence). The CDR3 DNA sequence: TGTGCCAGCAGCTTAGGGGCTGCCGGGGAGCTGTTTTTT. It encodes CASSLGAAGELFF.

V and J are TRBV7-9 and TRBJ2-2, with D uncertain. This CDR3 contains 15 residues. The V end lost 2 bases, the J end lost 0 bases, and 7 bases lay between the germline ends. CDR1 and CDR2 from the germline V gene are SEHNR and FQNEAQ (reference sequence). CDR3: CASSLFGSNTGELFF. The CDR3, as DNA: TGTGCCAGCAGCTTATTCGGTTCGAACACCGGGGAGCTGTTTTTT. Together with reference TRBV7-9 and TRBJ2-2, the CDR3 gives the full variable domain: DTGVSQNPRHKITKRGQNVTFRCDPISEHNRLYWYRQTLGQGPEFLTYFQNEAQLEKSRLLSDRFSAERPKGSFSTLEIQRTEQGDSAMYLCASSLFGSNTGELFFGEGSRLTVL.

The V and J genes are TRBV12-5 and TRBJ1-5, with D perhaps matching TRBD1 (5 bases). Trimming removed 1 base from V and 6 bases from J, with 10 bases in between. This CDR3 is 14 amino acids long. CDR1 is LGHNT and CDR2 is FRNRAP in the germline V gene. The CDR3 coding sequence is TGTGCTAGTGGTTTGGGGCAGGGATCTCAGCCCCAGCATTTT. It is translated as CASGLGQGSQPQHF.

This clone has just a few counts. The chain links TRBV30 to TRBJ1-5; D unclear. Germline lookup yields CDR1 GTSNPN and CDR2 SVGIG (reference sequence). This CDR3 has 14 amino acids. The V and J ends lost 2 bases and 1 base respectively, with 9 bases between them. The CDR3 loop reads CAWSMPASNQPQHF. In DNA, the CDR3 is TGTGCCTGGAGTATGCCGGCCAGCAATCAGCCCCAGCATTTT.

V gene TRBV5-1 combines with J gene TRBJ2-2, with 10 bases that match TRBD2. Germline V CDR1 and CDR2: SGHRS, YFSETQ. There are 19 residues in the CDR3. The ends lost 1 base at V and 1 base at J; junction bases unmatched: 10. CDR3 residues: CASSLQGLAVSVNTGELFF. In DNA form, the CDR3 reads TGCGCCAGCAGCTTGCAAGGACTAGCGGTGTCTGTGAACACCGGGGAGCTGTTTTTT.

This chain connects TRBV5-1 to TRBJ2-3; D gene uncertain. In germline, CDR1 is SGHRS, CDR2 YFSETQ. Trimming shortened V by 0 bases and J by 2 bases, and 7 bases separated the two germline ends. This CDR3 comprises 14 residues. CDR3 nucleotide sequence: TGCGCCAGCAGCTTGGTTGGGGTCACAGATACGCAGTATTTT. It yields the protein CASSLVGVTDTQYF.